Below are 15 T cell receptor beta chains sequenced from a single sample in a study of shared clonotypes between healthy human individuals. Clones were sequenced by immunoSEQ multiplex PCR, and TCRdb holds only the in-frame ones, with some missing. The table has a few million clones, around nine tenths seen once. The specimen sequenced was naive CD4+ T cells sorted from blood. Described subset: CD45RA+ positively selected. Every receptor here comes from a man aged 18 to 29 in good health.

The chain employs TRBV18 and TRBJ2-7, with TRBD1 matching 8 bases. The V and J ends lost 2 bases and 2 bases, in that order; junction bases with no gene match: 5. The CDR3 loop spans 15 amino acids. Germline CDR1 is KGHSH and CDR2 is LQKENI. The CDR3 region has the DNA TGTGCCAGCTCACCAAAACAGGGGGAGACCTACGAGCAGTACTTC. Amino acid sequence: CASSPKQGETYEQYF.

V usage is TRBV4-1 and J usage is TRBJ2-5, with D unresolved. The germline gives CDR1 MGHRA, CDR2 YSYEKL. Trimming shortened V by 0 bases and J by 1 base, and 15 bases separated the two germline ends. The CDR3 loop spans 17 amino acids. CDR3 residues: CASSQDLKLPVQETQYF. The CDR3 region has the DNA TGCGCCAGCAGCCAAGATTTGAAGCTCCCGGTCCAAGAGACCCAGTACTTC.

The chain couples TRBV5-4 to TRBJ2-1, with 9 nucleotides matching TRBD2. The ends lost 4 bases at V and 4 bases at J; junction bases unmatched: 6. The CDR3 contains 15 residues. CDR1 is SGHNT and CDR2 is YYREEE in the germline V gene (reference sequence). The CDR3 nucleotides are TGTGCCAGCAGCCGCAAGACTAGCGGATACAATGAGCAGTTCTTC. Translation: CASSRKTSGYNEQFF.

The chain combines TRBV11-3 with TRBJ2-5; D might be TRBD1 or TRBD2, each matching 5 bases. The J call may not be correct, given that the DNA end is closer to TRBJ2-7. The CDR3 sequence is 14 residues long. Germline V gives CDR1 SGHNT, CDR2 YENEEA. The CDR3 is CASSGEGDPYEQYF. CDR3 nucleotides: TGTGCCAGCAGCGGAGAAGGGGACCCCTACGAGCAGTACTTC.

V usage is TRBV28 and J usage is TRBJ2-7; D might be TRBD1 (5 bases). Trimming took 7 bases from V and 7 from J, leaving 11 bases between them. The germline CDR1 and CDR2 sequences are MDHEN and SYDVKM. The CDR3 contains 11 residues. The CDR3 loop is CASNGAREQYF. The DNA for the CDR3 is TGTGCCAGCAATGGGGCTCGGGAGCAGTACTTC.

Comment on this clone: Other nucleotide sequences in the sample specify the same CDR3. This chain connects TRBV5-1 to TRBJ2-5, with a possible D match to TRBD2 (6 bases). Per germline, CDR1 SGHRS and CDR2 YFSETQ. V was pared by 1 base and J by 4 bases, with 8 bases between. This CDR3 comprises 13 residues. The CDR3 loop reads CASSLSGGETQYF. CDR3 DNA: TGCGCCAGCAGCTTGTCCGGGGGAGAGACCCAGTACTTC.

The rearrangement links TRBV6-5 to TRBJ2-1; the match to TRBD2 covers 7 bases. The CDR3 spans 16 residues. From germline, CDR1 is MNHEY and CDR2 SVGAGI. V lost 2 bases, J lost 4 bases, and 8 bases stayed unmatched. The DNA for the CDR3 is TGTGCCAGCAGTTACCTTCGGACTAGTGCTTACAATGAGCAGTTCTTC. Protein sequence: CASSYLRTSAYNEQFF.

Worth noting for this clone: The CDR3 end shows no conserved phenylalanine or tryptophan, and so a read error is likely. The DNA is left out, because the CDR3 cannot be placed on it with certainty; the CDR3 is given as TCRdb lists it. The chain recombines TRBV18 with TRBJ1-2; the D call TRBD1 from the table was never checked on the DNA. Germline CDR1 KGHSH, CDR2 LQKENI. A total of 12 residues make up the CDR3, ends included. The CDR3 region is CASSVKGDRLEI.

The rearrangement links TRBV7-6 to TRBJ1-3; the D is unclear. The CDR3 length is 16 residues. Trimming removed 1 base at V and 3 bases at J, with 13 bases between. Germline CDR1 reads SGHVS; CDR2 reads FNYEAQ. The CDR3 DNA sequence: TGTGCCAGCAGCTTAGTCCCCTGGGGAAATGGAAACACCATATATTTT. Amino acids: CASSLVPWGNGNTIYF. The full variable domain, its missing parts supplied by reference TRBV7-6 and TRBJ1-3, is GAGVSQSPRYKVTKRGQDVALRCDPISGHVSLYWYRQALGQGPEFLTYFNYEAQQDKSGLPNDRFSAERPEGSISTLTIQRTEQRDSAMYRCASSLVPWGNGNTIYFGEGSWLTVV.

This sequence joins TRBV2 and TRBJ2-7; the D gene could be TRBD1 or TRBD2 (6 bases each). Trimming took 2 bases from V and 7 from J, leaving 12 bases between them. Germline CDR1 SNHLY, CDR2 FYNNEI. This CDR3 has 13 amino acids. The CDR3 DNA is TGTGCCAGCAGTGAACTGGGGGGCGCGGAGCAGTACTTC. Translating gives CASSELGGAEQYF.

The V gene is TRBV18, the J gene TRBJ1-6, with 7 nucleotides matching TRBD1. There are 13 residues in the CDR3. Trimming took 6 bases from V and 9 from J; bases not matched to a gene: 5. The germline CDR1 and CDR2 sequences are KGHSH and LQKENI. The CDR3 DNA sequence: TGTGCCAGCTCCCCGGACAGGTTTTCACCCCTCCACTTT. This encodes CASSPDRFSPLHF.

The chain recombines TRBV7-8 with TRBJ1-4; a possible D gene is TRBD1 (6 bases). CDR3 length equals 15 residues. Germline values: CDR1 SGHVS, CDR2 FQNEAQ. V lost 1 base and J lost 4, with 10 bases in between. CDR3 loop: CASSLVGRGNEKLFF. The CDR3 region has the DNA TGTGCCAGCAGCTTAGTAGGCAGGGGTAATGAAAAACTGTTTTTT.

This chain connects TRBV4-3 to TRBJ2-5; 8 nucleotides agree with TRBD1. The CDR3 loop spans 15 amino acids. Germline V gives CDR1 LGHNA, CDR2 YSLEER. J lost 4 bases, V lost 4 bases, and 8 bases had no gene match. As DNA, the CDR3 is TGCGCCAGCAGCCGCGGACGGACAGGGCTAGAGACCCAGTACTTC. Amino acids: CASSRGRTGLETQYF.

The V gene is TRBV29-1, the J gene TRBJ1-2; D is unclear. The CDR3 loop spans 10 amino acids. CDR1 and CDR2 (germline): SQVTM, ANQGSEA. Trimming removed 5 bases at V and 7 bases at J, with 8 bases between. The CDR3 protein is CSVRESGYTF. The DNA for the CDR3 is TGCAGCGTTCGGGAGAGTGGCTACACCTTC.

The rearrangement links TRBV4-2 to TRBJ2-2; D gene uncertain. CDR3 length equals 15 residues. CDR1 and CDR2 from the germline V gene are LGHNA and YNFKEQ. The germline V and J ends were trimmed by 7 bases and 0 bases, with 12 bases remaining between them. CDR3 loop: CASTPWIANTGELFF. CDR3 nucleotide sequence: TGTGCCAGCACCCCCTGGATTGCGAACACCGGGGAGCTGTTTTTT.